This T cell receptor (beta chain) was sequenced in a study of graft-versus-host responses after intestinal transplantation (dated by TCRdb to about 2021). Concerning the study at large: The transplants that recipients received were multivisceral, liver-intestinal, or isolated intestinal. Every recipient was given anti-thymocyte globulin induction, then maintenance tacrolimus and steroids for approximately 3 years. Graft-versus-host and host-versus-graft alloreactive T cell clones were tracked in the graft, circulation and bone marrow after intestinal transplantation using bulk TCR-beta CDR3 sequencing. To identify alloreactive clones, pre-transplant mixed lymphocyte reaction products were sequenced and then compared with unstimulated pre-transplant donor and recipient T cells. The cohort enrolled 24 intestinal transplant recipients, one of whom was a retransplant, and 3 patients without pretransplant specimens were excluded. Donor T cell macrochimerism was defined as a peak of at least 4% donor T cells among recipient peripheral blood mononuclear cells. Rather than going through the commercial service, samples from a few later patients were sequenced in-house on an Illumina MiSeq and processed with MiXCR.

This clone occurred once. This clone's antigen is unknown. Base qualities are not recorded, but no much larger clone differs from it by a single base. Study-level results and caveats: GvH clones were detected in recipient bone marrow, and some appeared earlier in ileal mucosa or blood, consistent with an intestinal mucosal origin. The relatively low number and heterogeneity of intestinal transplant patients limited the conclusions. Early after transplant, declines in HvG clones were associated with peak levels of circulating GvH clones. High GvH to HvG T cell clonal ratios were observed in the allografts of patients with donor T cell macrochimerism.

After transplant, bone marrow was aspirated from the posterior iliac crest or from another site selected by the physician. The method was the immunoSEQ multiplex PCR assay. For most patients, high-throughput TCR-beta CDR3 sequencing of genomic DNA was performed by Adaptive Biotechnologies. Processing in the source paper ran as follows. Adaptive's ImmunoSEQ software supplied the TCR sequencing data for about 18 patients, while MiXCR and VDJtools were used to process a few other patients. Because the origin of CDR3 nucleotide sequences shared between donor and recipient could not be assigned, those sequences were removed. At least 2-fold expansion over unstimulated cells and a minimum CFSE-low frequency of 0.002% (template counts) or 0.001% (read counts) were required for clones to be classified as alloreactive. Mappable clones were those detected in sequenced pre-transplant spleen, lymph node, or MLR CFSE-low populations of the donor or recipient. Cumulative frequency of alloreactive clones was calculated as a percentage of all sequences weighted by copy number. Imported from immuneACCESS, the table was reduced by TCRdb to in-frame sequences with V and J called. These copies leave out some clones; in studies compared against another copy, an unresolved V gene accounts for under half, and the cause of the remainder is not known. That table is the source of V, J and clone size, and D and trimming were worked out from the DNA. For this sample there are around 71,000 clones; around 90% appear just once. Roughly 6.3% of the sample comes from the top ten.

The germline V gene (reference sequence) sets CDR1 to SEHNR and CDR2 to FQNEAQ. V is pared back by 5 bases and J by 0 bases, with 8 bases lying between the germline termini. The CDR3 runs 15 residues from the cysteine to the phenylalanine. Only the CDR3 portion is preserved as DNA: 45 bases, with reading frame beginning at the first base. Recombination joined TRBV7-9 with TRBJ1-6; no confident D gene assignment can be made. This receptor was taken from a human patient who received an intestinal transplant, so some T cells may come from the graft donor. This sample comprised bone marrow, obtained approximately 700 days after intestinal transplantation. This receptor has the CDR3 CASSPAGSYNSPLHF. The nucleotides are TGTGCCAGCAGCCCCGCCGGCTCCTATAATTCACCCCTCCACTTT.